The 30 T cell receptor beta chains below come from one sample, sequenced in a study of molecular identifiers for immune sequencing clone quantification. TCRdb processed the PCR reads anew with MiXCR; each CDR3 protein has one entry. Here the sample spans over 90,000 distinct CDR3 sequences, about 35% being singletons. Sequenced sample: naive CD8+ T cells from blood, with Jurkat cell RNA spiked in. Subset indicated: FACS-sorted CD8+CD4-CCR7+CD45RA+ naive T cells. These receptors all come from a human donor in good health. Some libraries in this study had Jurkat cell RNA spiked in.

The sample holds many counts of this clonotype. V is TRBV6-4 and J is TRBJ2-5; TRBD2 matches 8 bases. Germline trimming cut 3 bases from V and 1 base from J; bases unmatched to any gene: 4. CDR1 MRHNA and CDR2 SNTAGT come from the germline V gene. This CDR3 has 15 amino acids. CDR3 DNA: TGTGCCAGCAGTGAACAGCGGGGGCCCCAAGAGACCCAGTACTTC. Translated: CASSEQRGPQETQYF.

Many counts were recorded for this clonotype. The rearrangement uses TRBV19 and TRBJ1-1; D is uncertain. V dropped 4 bases and J dropped 8 bases, with 14 bases sitting between them. In germline, CDR1 is LNHDA, CDR2 SQIVND (reference sequence). The CDR3 extends over 13 amino acids. The CDR3 spells CASSTPGLTEAFF. The CDR3 bases are TGTGCCAGTAGTACTCCAGGACTGACAGAAGCTTTCTTT.

This clonotype has only a few counts. This chain joins TRBV28 and TRBJ2-5, with 10 bases that match TRBD1. V was clipped by 5 bases and J by 4 bases; unmatched bases: 10. The germline gives CDR1 MDHEN, CDR2 SYDVKM. This CDR3 is 16 amino acids long. CDR3 in amino acids: CASSEPGTGEGETQYF. The CDR3 bases are TGTGCCAGCAGTGAACCCGGGACAGGGGAGGGAGAGACCCAGTACTTC.

The CDR3 loop reads CASSGGSSVNEQFF. Here the CDR3 DNA reads TGTGCCAGCAGCGGAGGGTCAAGTGTTAATGAGCAGTTCTTC. The V gene is TRBV4-2, the J gene TRBJ2-1; D is perhaps TRBD2 (6 bases). Germline V gene data show CDR1 as LGHNA and CDR2 as YNFKEQ. CDR3 size: 14 residues. V was clipped by 5 bases and J by 7 bases, with 15 bases between them.

This clonotype was seen only once. The CDR3 DNA is TGCGCCAGCAGCCTGGCCTCTCGCGGGTCGTCCTACGAGCAGTACTTC. Amino acid sequence: CASSLASRGSSYEQYF. V usage is TRBV4-3 and J usage is TRBJ2-7; D is possibly TRBD2 (5 bases). The CDR3 sequence is 16 residues long. The V gene's germline CDR1 is LGHNA and CDR2 YSLEER. With 4 bases removed from V and 1 base from J, the gap between germline ends came to 17 bases.

The genes are TRBV19 and TRBJ1-1, with 7 bases identical to TRBD1. CDR1 is LNHDA, CDR2 SQIVND, per germline (reference sequence). Trimming removed 6 bases from V and 0 bases from J; junction bases left unmatched: 10. The CDR3 loop spans 16 amino acids. CDR3 DNA: TGTGCCAGTAGGACAAAGGGAGGGGGCATGAACACTGAAGCTTTCTTT. Its protein product is CASRTKGGGMNTEAFF. The full variable domain, in which reference TRBV19 and TRBJ1-1 provide the parts outside the CDR3, is DGGITQSPKYLFRKEGQNVTLSCEQNLNHDAMYWYRQDPGQGLRLIYYSQIVNDFQKGDIAEGYSVSREKKESFPLTVTSAQKNPTAFYLCASRTKGGGMNTEAFFGQGTRLTVV.

This clonotype was recorded a few times. V usage is TRBV23-1 and J usage is TRBJ2-4; D perhaps matches TRBD1 (6 bases). TRBV23-1 is assigned to the ORF class and has an uncertain function. This CDR3 region has 17 residues. Trimming removed 4 bases from V and 1 base from J, with 17 bases in between. The CDR3 DNA sequence: TGCGCCAGCAGTCGCAACAGGGCGTGGGTGGCCAAAAACATTCAGTACTTC. Protein: CASSRNRAWVAKNIQYF.

The chain recombines TRBV7-8 with TRBJ2-1, with TRBD2 matching 8 bases. From germline, CDR1 is SGHVS and CDR2 FQNEAQ. CDR3 length equals 15 residues. The V and J ends lost 2 bases and 4 bases, in that order; junction bases with no gene match: 4. The chain's CDR3 is CASSLSGRGYNEQFF. The DNA for the CDR3 is TGTGCCAGCAGCTTATCCGGGAGGGGGTACAATGAGCAGTTCTTC.

This clonotype came up a few times. The chain links TRBV13 to TRBJ2-7; the D gene could be TRBD1 or TRBD2 (5 bases each). The CDR3 covers 14 residues. Germline loops: CDR1 PRHDT, CDR2 FYEKMQ (reference sequence). V was clipped by 5 bases and J by 1 base, with 12 bases between them. The CDR3 sequence: CASSPWDESYEQYF. The CDR3 DNA follows: TGTGCCAGCAGCCCGTGGGACGAATCCTACGAGCAGTACTTC.

A word on this clonotype: A much bigger clone sits one base away, suggesting this may be a read error. The CDR3: CASNRPTGGDTEAFF. DNA for the CDR3: TGTGCCAGCAACCGGCCCACAGGGGGAGACACTGAAGCTTTCTTT. The rearrangement joins TRBV27 to TRBJ1-1; 8 bases agree with TRBD1. Germline loops: CDR1 MNHEY, CDR2 SMNVEV (reference sequence). This CDR3 region has 15 residues. The ends lost 7 bases at V and 3 bases at J; junction bases unmatched: 10.

This clonotype was seen at least ten times. Germline is not matched at one junction end, which may reflect a read error. The rearrangement joins TRBV7-8 to TRBJ2-7; D unclear. There are 11 residues in the CDR3. The germline V gene encodes CDR1 SGHVS and CDR2 FQNEAQ. CDR3 loop: CASSSGLLKSF. Written as DNA, the CDR3 is TGTGCCAGCAGCTCAGGCCTCCTGAAGAGTTTC.

A note on this clonotype: It may be a read error: a sequence one base away is much more abundant. The chain employs TRBV7-2 and TRBJ2-3; D not certain. Germline V lookup: CDR1 SGHTA, CDR2 FQGNSA. The CDR3 loop spans 15 amino acids. Written as DNA, the CDR3 is TGTGCCAGCAGCTTAGTCCCTACATCCACAGATACGCAGAATTTT. Translating it yields CASSLVPTSTDTQNF.

This clonotype was recorded many times. The chain uses TRBV7-6 and TRBJ2-3; 7 bases agree with TRBD1. The V gene end was trimmed by 11 bases and the J gene end by 5 bases; junction bases not matched to a gene: 13. Germline CDR1 and CDR2: SGHVS and FNYEAQ. This CDR3 contains 14 residues. The CDR3 region is CASRGSFGLDTQYF. The CDR3 DNA sequence: TGTGCCTCCAGGGGGTCTTTCGGTTTAGATACGCAGTATTTT.

The chain links TRBV5-6 to TRBJ2-7; D possibly matches TRBD1 or TRBD2 (5 bases each). The V and J ends lost 2 bases and 7 bases respectively, with 13 bases between them. Germline values: CDR1 SGHDT, CDR2 YYEEEE. This CDR3 contains 13 residues. The CDR3 loop reads CASSFGTSYEQYF. The CDR3 bases are TGTGCCAGCAGCTTTGGGACCTCTTATGAGCAGTACTTC.

This clonotype is a singleton in its sample. Without the conserved terminal phenylalanine or tryptophan, this CDR3 likely stems from a read error. The chain recombines TRBV3-1 with TRBJ2-1; no firm D call. V lost 0 bases and J lost 8, with 8 bases in between. Germline V CDR1 and CDR2: LGHDT, YNNKEL (reference sequence). This CDR3 comprises 13 residues. CDR3 sequence reads: CASSQEGEDEQFL. The CDR3 DNA reads as TGTGCCAGCAGCCAAGAAGGAGAGGATGAGCAGTTCCTC.

The rearrangement joins TRBV20-1 to TRBJ2-7; 8 bases line up with TRBD1. The CDR3 loop spans 18 amino acids. V was clipped by 5 bases and J by 2 bases; unmatched bases: 20. Germline CDR1 reads DFQATT; CDR2 reads SNEGSKA (reference sequence). The CDR3 sequence: CSAGTNRGVTSFPYEQYF. In DNA, the CDR3 is TGCAGTGCTGGAACAAACAGGGGGGTGACCTCATTTCCCTACGAGCAGTACTTC.

The chain carries TRBV2 and TRBJ2-3, with D perhaps TRBD1 (5 bases). This CDR3 is built from 13 residues. V gave up 7 bases and J gave up 2 bases, with 10 bases separating them. Per germline, CDR1 SNHLY and CDR2 FYNNEI. CDR3 sequence: CASKGASTDTQYF. For the CDR3, the DNA is TGTGCCAGCAAAGGGGCCTCCACAGATACGCAGTATTTT.

The sample holds a few counts of this clonotype. The chain carries TRBV4-2 and TRBJ2-1; D is undetermined. The CDR3 is made up of 12 amino acids. The V end was cut by 2 bases, the J end by 6 bases, with 5 bases between. Germline V lookup: CDR1 LGHNA, CDR2 YNFKEQ. CDR3 sequence: CASSQTLNEQFF. Written as DNA, the CDR3 is TGTGCCAGCAGCCAAACACTCAATGAGCAGTTCTTC.

For this clonotype: One end of the junction fails to match germline, which may point to a read error. The gene calls are TRBV7-8 and TRBJ2-7; a possible D gene is TRBD1 (6 bases). The CDR3 length is 12 residues. Germline V gene sequence: CDR1 SGHVS, CDR2 FQNEAQ. CDR3 nucleotide sequence: TGTGCCGGCAGCTTTAACAGGGAGTATTTGTACTTC. It translates to CAGSFNREYLYF.

This clonotype was recorded at least ten times. This chain links TRBV28 with TRBJ2-7, with D possibly matching TRBD1 (6 bases). V lost 5 bases to trimming and J lost 3 bases, with 14 bases between them. From germline, CDR1 is MDHEN and CDR2 SYDVKM. The CDR3 covers 14 residues. The CDR3 DNA sequence: TGTGCCAGCAGTCTCCGGGACATCTACTACGAGCAGTACTTC. It specifies CASSLRDIYYEQYF.

The chain carries TRBV19 and TRBJ1-1; D gene unclear. The CDR3 is made up of 13 amino acids. Germline CDR1 reads LNHDA; CDR2 reads SQIVND (reference sequence). The CDR3 is CAVTSNGVTEAFF. The CDR3 bases are TGTGCAGTGACAAGTAACGGGGTTACTGAAGCTTTCTTT.

This clonotype appeared many times. The V and J genes are TRBV29-1 and TRBJ2-3; D not certain. The V and J ends lost 7 bases and 0 bases respectively, with 14 bases between them. Germline V lookup: CDR1 SQVTM, CDR2 ANQGSEA. CDR3 length: 14 residues. The CDR3 region is CSALGFPSTDTQYF. The CDR3, as DNA: TGCAGCGCTCTAGGATTCCCCAGCACAGATACGCAGTATTTT.

The CDR3 loop is CAGGGTNTGELFF. DNA for the CDR3: TGTGCCGGCGGGGGGACGAACACCGGGGAGCTGTTTTTT. The J gene is TRBJ2-2, the V gene TRBV7-7, with 8 nucleotides matching TRBD2. Germline loops: CDR1 SSHAT, CDR2 FNYEAQ (reference sequence). V dropped 11 bases and J dropped 0; count of bases not matched to a gene: 2. This CDR3 contains 13 residues.

With regard to this clonotype: Germline is not matched at one junction end, which may reflect a read error. The chain links TRBV28 to TRBJ2-7; 8 bases are a match to TRBD2. This CDR3 comprises 15 residues. CDR1 and CDR2 (germline): MDHEN, SYDVKM. This chain's CDR3 is CASSHLSGGPYELYF. The CDR3, as DNA: TGTGCCAGCAGTCATCTGAGCGGGGGCCCCTACGAGCTGTACTTC.

In this sample, this clonotype turned up a few times. This chain connects TRBV28 to TRBJ2-1; D is perhaps TRBD2 (5 bases). This CDR3 has 12 residues. CDR1 is MDHEN, CDR2 SYDVKM, per germline. V dropped 8 bases and J dropped 4 bases, with 9 bases sitting between them. CDR3 residues: CASEDLYNEQFF. The CDR3 coding sequence is TGTGCCAGCGAGGACTTATACAATGAGCAGTTCTTC. The variable domain in full, completed from reference TRBV28 and TRBJ2-1, reads DVKVTQSSRYLVKRTGEKVFLECVQDMDHENMFWYRQDPGLGLRLIYFSYDVKMKEKGDIPEGYSVSREKKERFSLILESASTNQTSMYLCASEDLYNEQFFGPGTRLTVL.

The genes are TRBV7-9 and TRBJ2-2, with 9 bases that match TRBD1. This CDR3 has 17 amino acids. Trimming cost V 5 bases and J 5 bases; bases outside gene matches: 12. Germline-derived CDR1 and CDR2 are SEHNR and FQNEAQ (reference sequence). The CDR3 bases are TGTGCCAGCAGCCCTTCCGGGTGGACAGGGGAGACCGGGGAGCTGTTTTTT. This sequence encodes CASSPSGWTGETGELFF.

This clonotype has ten or more counts. The V call is TRBV7-9, the J call TRBJ2-5; 7 nucleotides agree with TRBD2. J gave up 6 bases and V 5 bases, and 6 bases lay outside the gene matches. CDR1 and CDR2 (germline): SEHNR, FQNEAQ (reference sequence). The CDR3 loop spans 13 amino acids. For the CDR3, the DNA is TGTGCCAGCAGCCCTAGCGGACACAAGACCCAGTACTTC. Protein sequence: CASSPSGHKTQYF.

This clonotype was counted between two and nine times. A much larger clone is a single base away; this may be a read error. The rearrangement uses TRBV29-1 and TRBJ1-1; possible D gene TRBD1, 5 bases. Germline CDR1 and CDR2: SQVTM and ANQGSEA. The CDR3 loop spans 14 amino acids. CDR3 DNA: TGCGGCGGTCTGGGAGGCAGGGTTGACACTGAAGCTTTCTTT. Its protein is CGGLGGRVDTEAFF.

The chain is built from TRBV29-1 and TRBJ2-6; TRBD2 agrees at 8 bases. Germline CDR1 is SQVTM and CDR2 is ANQGSEA. This CDR3 comprises 16 residues. V shed 5 bases, J shed 0 bases, and the junction held 6 bases outside the gene matches. CDR3 region: CSVLAGTRSGANVLTF. CDR3 sequence (DNA): TGCAGCGTTCTAGCGGGCACCCGCTCTGGGGCCAACGTCCTGACTTTC.

There are many counts of this clonotype. The rearrangement uses TRBV28 and TRBJ1-4; no clear D gene. The CDR3 loop spans 11 amino acids. Germline V CDR1 and CDR2: MDHEN, SYDVKM. Trimming stripped 6 bases from V and 6 bases from J, with 5 bases between. The CDR3 nucleotides are TGTGCCAGCAGGGGTGATGAAAAACTGTTTTTT. It codes for CASRGDEKLFF.